This TCR beta chain was obtained from a study of CD8+ T cells in alopecia areata. Treatment specified: oral pan-JAK inhibitor, 5-10 mg twice daily. Reverse transcription of extracted RNA yielded cDNA, which provided the sequencing template. Clones were sequenced by immunoSEQ multiplex PCR, and TCRdb holds only the in-frame ones, with some missing. The sample has 150,000 to 200,000 clones, 58% seen once. Trimming removed 4 bases from V and 0 bases from J, with 4 bases in between. CDR3 size: 14 residues. Per germline, CDR1 ENHRY and CDR2 SYGVKD. The sequencing here drew on CD4+ T cells sorted from blood, taken at week 56, from a patient treated with tofacitinib. The TCR originated in a human donor with alopecia areata. The chain joins TRBV10-3 to TRBJ2-6; no clear D. DNA for the CDR3: TGTGCCATCAGTGCGAGCTCTGGGGCCAACGTCCTGACTTTC. Translation: CAISASSGANVLTF.